This T cell receptor (beta chain) was sequenced for a study of blood T cells in healthy people across ages. Through a sample-barcoded 5' primer and a J-beta primer mix, a second PCR was run for about 7 to 12 cycles. TCRdb ran MiXCR on the 5' RACE reads and lists one entry per CDR3 protein. The sample holds approximately 940,000 distinct CDR3 sequences, about 48% seen once. The sample taken for sequencing was blood. The receptor's source is a man between 25 and 39 years old in good health.

CDR3 loop: CASSYYYGYTF. CDR3 sequence (DNA): TGTGCCAGCAGTTACTACTATGGCTACACCTTC. The rearrangement uses TRBV6-2 or TRBV6-3 and TRBJ1-2; no clear D. V dropped 1 base and J dropped 3 bases, with 0 bases sitting between them. CDR1 and CDR2 (germline): MNHEY, SVGEGT. CDR3 length: 11 residues.